In its sample, the clone carrying this TCR beta chain was seen a few times. Its cognate antigen is unknown. This sample was included in a study of CD8 T cells in ankylosing spondylitis. Findings of the study overall: With a CD8+ phenotype, disease-linked clones were relatively rare in peripheral blood. Reports of some motif variants in reactive arthritis synovial fluid and blood predate this one. Researchers reportedly found disease-linked clones significantly enriched in matched ankylosing spondylitis synovial fluid.

Quantitative 5'-RACE with molecular barcodes produced the TCR beta libraries. TCRdb re-called the 5' RACE reads with MiXCR, one entry per CDR3 protein. The table lists roughly 38,000 distinct CDR3 sequences, 15% to 20% of them singletons. Germline V CDR1 and CDR2: SGHRS, YFSETQ. With 0 bases removed from V and 6 bases from J, the gap between germline ends came to 10 bases. The CDR3 loop spans 14 amino acids. The sample was blood. The clonotype originates from a male donor with ankylosing spondylitis or in good health (not recorded which). The chain uses TRBV5-1 and TRBJ1-5; no clear D gene. The CDR3 sequence is CASSLAGRGQPQHF. For the CDR3, the DNA is TGCGCCAGCAGCTTGGCAGGCCGGGGTCAGCCCCAGCATTTT.